The entry below gives a single TCR beta chain sequence along with its context. Seattle enrolled patients during active infection and tracked them longitudinally. The data belong to a study of blood T cell repertoires in COVID-19. Study details: From the United States, Italy and Spain came samples of acute and convalescent COVID-19. Nucleic acid was either cDNA or gDNA, and it came from T cells, B-cell-depleted T cells, or PBMCs.

Germline CDR1 SGHRS, CDR2 YFSETQ. With 4 bases clipped from V and 0 bases from J, the junction kept 3 bases outside the gene matches. The CDR3 length is 16 residues. Authors' processing steps: Estimated nucleated cell counts came from reference gene primer amplification. The repertoire was sequenced with immunoSEQ multiplex PCR; TCRdb's copy has only in-frame clones and lacks some. V and J calls and clone size are given by that table; D and trimming were obtained from the DNA. The data contain roughly 260,000 clones, 75% to 95% of them seen just once; the ten biggest clones take up around 2.6%. The sequenced sample consisted of peripheral blood. The source is a person aged 18-35 years with COVID-19, enrolled during active disease. This chain connects TRBV5-1 to TRBJ2-3, with TRBD2 matching 12 bases. In DNA form, the CDR3 reads TGCGCCAGCAGCCTCCTAGCGGGAGGGAGCACAGATACGCAGTATTTT. Translation gives CASSLLAGGSTDTQYF.